This T cell receptor beta chain came from a study of blood T cell repertoires in COVID-19. Study in general: The study drew acute and convalescent COVID-19 samples from the United States, Italy and Spain. T cells, B-cell-depleted T cells, or PBMCs supplied cDNA or gDNA.

Source study methods: Reference gene primer amplification gave nucleated cell count estimates. The data were produced by immunoSEQ multiplex PCR, yet TCRdb's version contains in-frame clones alone and is incomplete. V and J calls and clone size follow that table, whereas D and trimming were derived from the DNA. The sample shows about 190,000 clones, approximately 90% of them seen only once. The count of this clone is one. What was sequenced was peripheral blood. The sequence was obtained from a man aged 70 or older with active or convalescent COVID-19.

The CDR3 region is CASSYGGLRNSPLHF. As DNA, the CDR3 is TGTGCCAGCAGTTACGGGGGCCTCCGGAATTCACCCCTCCACTTT. V usage is TRBV6-2 or TRBV6-3 and J usage is TRBJ1-6; possibly TRBD1 for D (6 bases). The CDR3 has 15 amino acids. Trimming stripped 2 bases from V and 7 bases from J, with 12 bases between. The germline CDR1 and CDR2 sequences are MNHEY and SVGEGT.